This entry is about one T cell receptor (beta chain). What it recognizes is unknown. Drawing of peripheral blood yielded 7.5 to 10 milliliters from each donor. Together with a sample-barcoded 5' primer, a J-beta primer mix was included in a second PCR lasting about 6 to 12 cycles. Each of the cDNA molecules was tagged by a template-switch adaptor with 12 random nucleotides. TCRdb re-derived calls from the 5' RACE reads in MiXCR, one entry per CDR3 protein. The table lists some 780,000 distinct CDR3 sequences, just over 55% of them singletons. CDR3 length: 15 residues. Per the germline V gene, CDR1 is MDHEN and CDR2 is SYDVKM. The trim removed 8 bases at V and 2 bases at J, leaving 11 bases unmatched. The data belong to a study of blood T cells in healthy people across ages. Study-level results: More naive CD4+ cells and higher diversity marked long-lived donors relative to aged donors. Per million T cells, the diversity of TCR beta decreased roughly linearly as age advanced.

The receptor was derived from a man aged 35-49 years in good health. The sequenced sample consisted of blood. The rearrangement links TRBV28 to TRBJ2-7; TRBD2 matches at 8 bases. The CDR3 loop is CASGSLGRGAYEQYF. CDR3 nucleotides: TGTGCCAGCGGATCCCTGGGGCGGGGGGCCTACGAGCAGTACTTC. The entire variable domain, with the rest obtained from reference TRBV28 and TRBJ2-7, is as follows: DVKVTQSSRYLVKRTGEKVFLECVQDMDHENMFWYRQDPGLGLRLIYFSYDVKMKEKGDIPEGYSVSREKKERFSLILESASTNQTSMYLCASGSLGRGAYEQYFGPGTRLTVT.